What follows is one T cell receptor (beta chain) and its context. Original methodology: Nucleated cell number was recorded as an estimate derived from reference gene primer amplification. Sequenced by immunoSEQ multiplex PCR; TCRdb stores in-frame clones only, minus some. The V and J calls and the clone size are those of that table, but D and trimming were determined from the DNA. The data contain about 240,000 clones, roughly nine tenths of them seen just once; the ten biggest clones take up 7.2%. This record belongs to a study of blood T cell repertoires in COVID-19. Study context: PBMCs, B-cell-depleted T cells, or T cells were the source of the cDNA or gDNA that made up the material.

The germline V gene has CDR1 SSHAT and CDR2 FNYEAQ (reference sequence). V dropped 5 bases and J dropped 2; count of bases not matched to a gene: 8. The CDR3 has 15 residues. Sequenced: peripheral blood. This receptor was taken from a man aged 55-75 years who had recovered from COVID-19. The chain has TRBV7-7 and TRBJ2-7; 8 nucleotides line up with TRBD1. As DNA, the CDR3 is TGTGCCAGCAGCACTGGACAGGGCTTCGCCTACGAGCAGTACTTC. This codes for CASSTGQGFAYEQYF.